The 7 T cell receptor beta chains below come from one sample, sequenced in a study of vaccination and CD4 T cells after COVID-19. Treatment of the sample: roughly 11-day PBMC culture with coronavirus spike peptide pools or control peptides (ViraFEST assay). Their antigen targets remain unknown. With the Oncomine TCR Beta short-read assay, DNA from cultured CD4+ T cells was sequenced. TCRdb reprocessed the PCR reads via MiXCR and lists one record per CDR3 protein. The table shows 15,000 or so distinct CDR3 sequences, with about 50% occurring only once. The sequenced material came from CD4+ T cells from blood, cultured in vitro. The source is a human donor who had recovered from COVID-19.

This clonotype was counted between two and nine times. This chain uses TRBV12-3 or TRBV12-4 with TRBJ1-6, with D hard to call. The CDR3 is 13 residues long. V was shortened by 0 bases and J by 7 bases, with 4 bases between the two germline ends. Here the CDR3 DNA reads TGTGCCAGCAGTTTAGCGATAAATTCACCCCTCCACTTT. It translates to CASSLAINSPLHF.

This clonotype showed up just a few times. The chain is built from TRBV11-3 and TRBJ2-5; TRBD1 agrees at 11 bases. Trimming cost V 8 bases and J 0 bases; bases outside gene matches: 8. The CDR3 length is 16 residues. The germline V gene has CDR1 SGHNT and CDR2 YENEEA. CDR3 loop: CASAGQGAMNQETQYF. In nucleotides, the CDR3 is TGTGCCAGCGCTGGACAGGGGGCGATGAACCAAGAGACCCAGTACTTC.

This chain uses TRBV6-2 or TRBV6-3 with TRBJ1-1, with 7 bases lining up with TRBD1. The CDR3 runs to 16 residues. Germline CDR1 reads MNHEY; CDR2 reads SVGEGT. Trimming removed 0 bases from V and 4 bases from J; junction bases left unmatched: 8. The CDR3 reads CASSYSRDRVGTEAFF. CDR3 nucleotides: TGTGCCAGCAGTTACTCGAGGGACAGAGTGGGCACTGAAGCTTTCTTT.

A single count supports this clonotype. The V call is TRBV5-1, the J call TRBJ1-1; D remains unclear. Between the trimmed V and J ends, which lost 5 bases and 6 bases, there was a span of 20 bases. Germline CDR1 and CDR2: SGHRS and YFSETQ. CDR3 length equals 15 residues. The CDR3 DNA reads as TGCGCCAGCAGGGCTGATGACGGAGTTAGTGCTGAAGCTTTCTTT. It translates to CASRADDGVSAEAFF.

This chain connects TRBV29-1 to TRBJ1-1; D is unresolved. The CDR3 extends over 12 amino acids. Germline CDR1 and CDR2: SQVTM and ANQGSEA. The V end was cut by 4 bases, the J end by 2 bases, with 8 bases between. The CDR3 loop reads CSVARLNTEAFF. The CDR3 DNA sequence: TGCAGCGTTGCCAGGCTAAACACTGAAGCTTTCTTT.

The chain combines TRBV5-1 with TRBJ2-5; unclear D gene. V lost 0 bases and J lost 5, with 8 bases in between. CDR3 size: 13 residues. Germline-derived CDR1 and CDR2 are SGHRS and YFSETQ. The CDR3 coding sequence is TGCGCCAGCAGCTTGGCCCCGACGGAGACCCAGTACTTC. Translation gives CASSLAPTETQYF. Using reference TRBV5-1 and TRBJ2-5 for the parts outside the CDR3, the full variable domain is KAGVTQTPRYLIKTRGQQVTLSCSPISGHRSVSWYQQTPGQGLQFLFEYFSETQRNKGNFPGRFSGRQFSNSRSEMNVSTLELGDSALYLCASSLAPTETQYFGPGTRLLVL.

This clonotype was observed a handful of times. The rearrangement uses TRBV21-1 and TRBJ1-5; the D segment call TRBD1 is taken from the table without a DNA check. TRBV21-1 is deemed a pseudogene. The CDR3 is 19 amino acids. The CDR3 region has the DNA TGTGCCAGCAGCAAAGTTCGGGGACAGGTGATATATAGCAATCAGCCCCAGCATTTT. Amino acid sequence: CASSKVRGQVIYSNQPQHF.